This T cell receptor beta chain originates from a study of graft-versus-host responses after intestinal transplantation (dated by TCRdb to the early 2020s). Looking at the study overall: Recipients received multivisceral, liver-intestinal, or isolated intestinal transplants. Every recipient was given anti-thymocyte globulin induction, then maintenance tacrolimus and steroids for around three years. Graft-versus-host and host-versus-graft alloreactive T cell clones were tracked in the graft, circulation and bone marrow after intestinal transplantation using bulk TCR-beta CDR3 sequencing. To identify alloreactive clones, pre-transplant mixed lymphocyte reaction products were sequenced and then compared with unstimulated pre-transplant donor and recipient T cells. The cohort enrolled about two dozen intestinal transplant recipients, one of whom was a retransplant, and a few patients without pretransplant specimens were excluded. A peak of at least 4% donor T cells among recipient peripheral blood mononuclear cells was the definition used for donor T cell macrochimerism. Rather than being sequenced by the commercial service, samples from three later patients were sequenced in-house on an Illumina MiSeq and processed with MiXCR. The research as a whole found: GvH clones were detected in recipient bone marrow, and some of these GvH clones were observed earlier in ileal mucosa or blood, consistent with an intestinal mucosal origin. High GvH to HvG T cell clonal ratios were observed in the allografts of patients with donor T cell macrochimerism. Early after transplant, peak levels of circulating GvH clones were found to be associated with declines in HvG clones. The relatively low number and heterogeneity of intestinal transplant patients limited the conclusions.

V is reduced by 7 bases and J by 4 bases, leaving a spacing of 14 bases between them. CDR1 and CDR2 were assigned from the germline V gene (reference sequence) as LNHDA and SQIVND. The CDR3 runs 14 amino acids, cysteine and phenylalanine included. The kept DNA is CDR3 alone, 42 bases in frame from the first base. With regard to this clone: Its antigen remains unidentified. Base qualities are not provided; no much larger clone lies one nucleotide away.

The receptor library was made with the immunoSEQ multiplex PCR assay. For most patients, genomic DNA was isolated with the Qiagen DNeasy Blood and Tissue Kit and sent frozen to Adaptive Biotechnologies for TCR sequencing. Adaptive Biotechnologies carried out high-throughput TCR-beta CDR3 sequencing of genomic DNA for most patients. Turning to the authors' computational methods: Adaptive's ImmunoSEQ software was the source of the TCR sequencing data for about 20 patients, while a few other patients were processed with MiXCR and VDJtools. CD4 versus CD8 sorting errors were corrected by removing sequences found in both subsets at a frequency ratio below 5:1. Because the origin of CDR3 nucleotide sequences shared between donor and recipient could not be assigned, those sequences were removed. To count as alloreactive, a clone needed at least 2-fold expansion over unstimulated cells and a minimum CFSE-low frequency of 0.002% (template counts) or 0.001% (read counts). Clones detected in sequenced pre-transplant spleen, lymph node, or MLR CFSE-low populations of the donor or recipient were defined as mappable. The cumulative frequency of alloreactive clones was calculated as a percentage of all sequences, weighted by copy number. The immuneACCESS repertoire file appears here via TCRdb, limited to in-frame rearrangements. These files lack a portion of the clones; in checked studies, under half of the deficit traces to unresolved V genes, and the cause of the others is not known. V and J calls and clone size are given by that table; D and trimming were obtained from the DNA. The sample table contains about 120,000 clones; only one count was recorded for about 93% of them. The ten biggest clones cover approximately 0.11% of the sample.

The label giving this sample's time point can be read as: cells obtained before transplantation from donor or recipient. CD3+CD4+ and CD3+CD8+ populations were FACS-sorted from unstimulated pre-transplant donor and recipient cells taken from spleen or lymph nodes. The specimen was unstimulated CD4+ T cells sorted from spleen or lymph node cells, collected before intestinal transplant. This receptor was identified in a human donor who received an intestinal transplant. Recombination linked TRBV19 to TRBJ2-1, with the D gene uncertain. The CDR3 protein sequence reads: CASTPGSVYNEQFF. The DNA sequence is as follows: TGTGCCAGTACCCCTGGCAGTGTTTACAATGAGCAGTTCTTC.